These T cell receptor beta chains were read from a single sample in a study of cytomegalovirus exposure and HLA in healthy donors. Assay used: immunoSEQ multiplex PCR; TCRdb lists only in-frame clones, some missing. The sample includes fewer than 85,000 clones, around 66% of them seen just once. The sample was PBMCs. The receptors originated from a man in his 60s in good health and CMV-seropositive. Each CDR3 is given with its conserved first and last residue. The D gene is left open where the match is weak. Clone size is given for some rows only: seen once, a few or many times, or a class if the clone is expanded.

>-|TRBV7-2|TRBD2|TRBJ2-3
CASSLLAGGRSDTQYF
TGTGCCAGCAGCTTATTAGCGGGGGGGCGCTCAGATACGCAGTATTTT
>-|TRBV2|TRBD2|TRBJ2-2
CASGEGVPGELFF
TGTGCCAGCGGGGAGGGCGTGCCCGGGGAGCTGTTTTTT
>-|TRBV2|TRBD2|TRBJ2-7
CASRAGGIMGEQYF
TGTGCCAGCAGGGCCGGGGGGATAATGGGCGAGCAGTACTTC
>-|TRBV5-4|TRBD2|TRBJ2-3
CASSYRLAGGGDTQYF
TGTGCCAGCAGCTACCGACTAGCGGGAGGGGGGGATACGCAGTATTTT
>-|TRBV7-2|-|TRBJ2-7
CASSLVGGTYEQYF
TGTGCCAGCAGCTTAGTAGGGGGAACCTACGAGCAGTACTTC
>few|TRBV5-1|-|TRBJ2-3
CASSFPGEDTQYF
TGCGCCAGCAGCTTCCCGGGGGAAGATACGCAGTATTTT
>-|TRBV15|TRBD2|TRBJ2-1
CATSRRAGGYNEQFF
TGTGCCACCAGCAGGAGAGCGGGAGGGTACAATGAGCAGTTCTTC
>-|TRBV5-5|-|TRBJ1-1
CASSLSYTEAFF
TGTGCCAGCAGCTTATCGTACACTGAAGCTTTCTTT
>-|TRBV11-2|TRBD1|TRBJ2-1
CASSLGGTGWNEQFF
TGTGCCAGCAGCTTAGGTGGGACAGGGTGGAATGAGCAGTTCTTC
>-|TRBV1|-|TRBJ1-2
CTSSQDRELQEPHSYGYTF
TGCACCAGCAGCCAAGATAGAGAGCTACAGGAGCCGCATTCCTATGGCTACACCTTC
>-|TRBV19|TRBD1|TRBJ1-4
CATGTGGNEKLFF
TGTGCCACCGGGACAGGGGGTAATGAAAAACTGTTTTTT
>-|TRBV18|TRBD1|TRBJ2-7
CASSPPKKAGQGNHEQYF
TGTGCCAGCTCACCACCCAAGAAGGCGGGACAGGGGAACCACGAGCAGTACTTC
>few|TRBV29-1|-|TRBJ2-1
CSAPSGGGYNEQFF
TGCAGCGCCCCCTCTGGTGGCGGATACAATGAGCAGTTCTTC
>-|TRBV28|-|TRBJ2-1
CASTLPPGGVGEQFF
TGTGCCAGCACCCTGCCCCCGGGGGGCGTCGGTGAGCAGTTCTTC
>-|TRBV9|TRBD1|TRBJ2-2
CASSVTGQGSTGELFF
TGTGCCAGCAGCGTAACGGGACAGGGGAGCACCGGGGAGCTGTTTTTT
>-|TRBV11-2|TRBD2|TRBJ2-7
CASSLDGMVAGALAYEQYF
TGTGCCAGCAGCTTAGATGGCATGGTAGCGGGGGCTCTTGCCTACGAGCAGTACTTC
>-|TRBV13|-|TRBJ2-7
CASSPRGAPSYEQYF
TGTGCCAGCAGCCCCCGCGGGGCCCCATCCTACGAGCAGTACTTC
>-|TRBV7-2|-|TRBJ1-1
CASSLVLMVTGTEAFF
TGTGCCAGCAGCTTAGTGCTTATGGTTACTGGCACTGAAGCTTTCTTT
>-|TRBV23-1|-|TRBJ2-2
CASSQTENTGELFF
TGCGCCAGCAGTCAAACAGAGAACACCGGGGAGCTGTTTTTT
>-|TRBV19|-|TRBJ1-1
CASSISENTEAFF
TGTGCCAGTAGTATATCAGAGAACACTGAAGCTTTCTTT
>-|TRBV11-2|TRBD1|TRBJ2-3
CASRRDRADTQYF
TGTGCCAGCAGACGCGACAGGGCGGATACGCAGTATTTT
>-|TRBV27|-|TRBJ1-1
CASIEDRFRNTEAFF
TGTGCCAGCATCGAGGACAGATTCAGGAACACTGAAGCTTTCTTT
>-|TRBV2|-|TRBJ1-2
CASSELGILGGYTF
TGTGCCAGCAGTGAACTGGGTATTCTCGGGGGCTACACCTTC
>-|TRBV6-6|TRBD2|TRBJ2-1
CASTGLAEGQNNEQFF
TGTGCCAGCACGGGACTAGCGGAGGGCCAGAACAATGAGCAGTTCTTC
>-|TRBV2|TRBD1|TRBJ2-3
CASSRDRVTDTQYF
TGTGCCAGCAGTAGGGACAGGGTCACAGATACGCAGTATTTT
>-|TRBV25-1|-|TRBJ1-1
CASSLTANTEAFF
TGTGCCAGCAGCTTGACAGCGAACACTGAAGCTTTCTTT
>-|TRBV7-9|-|TRBJ1-3
CASSHGMRLGNTIYF
TGTGCCAGCAGCCACGGCATGCGGCTCGGAAACACCATATATTTT
>-|TRBV7-2|-|TRBJ1-6
CASRPQGFSPLHF
TGTGCCAGCAGGCCGCAGGGTTTTTCACCCCTCCACTTT
>few|TRBV2|-|TRBJ2-3
CASSWGVTDTQYF
TGTGCCAGCAGTTGGGGGGTAACAGATACGCAGTATTTT
>-|TRBV2|TRBD1|TRBJ2-7
CASSDGTGYEQYF
TGTGCCAGCAGTGATGGGACAGGCTACGAGCAGTACTTC
>-|TRBV7-8|TRBD2|TRBJ2-5
CASSLGRGEETQYF
TGTGCCAGCAGCTTAGGGCGGGGGGAAGAGACCCAGTACTTC
>-|TRBV6-5|TRBD1|TRBJ1-4
CASSYSGTVENEKLFF
TGTGCCAGCAGTTACTCGGGGACAGTGGAAAATGAAAAACTGTTTTTT
>few|TRBV7-3|-|TRBJ2-3
CASSSTGVSDTQYF
TGTGCCAGCAGCTCCACGGGAGTTTCCGATACGCAGTATTTT
>-|TRBV5-1|-|TRBJ2-5
CASSPAPLQMAPETQYF
TGCGCCAGCAGCCCAGCCCCCTTACAGATGGCTCCAGAGACCCAGTACTTC
>-|TRBV7-2|-|TRBJ1-6
CASSPQAQLNSPLHF
TGTGCCAGCAGCCCCCAGGCCCAACTCAATTCACCCCTCCACTTT
>-|TRBV5-1|-|TRBJ2-3
CASSPSPLSTGDTQYF
TGCGCCAGCAGCCCCTCACCGCTCTCCACTGGAGATACGCAGTATTTT
>few|TRBV29-1|-|TRBJ1-4
CSVMNEKLFF
TGCAGCGTCATGAATGAAAAACTGTTTTTT